This TCR beta chain derives from a study of vaccination and CD4 T cells after COVID-19 (dated by TCRdb to 2021 to 2024). Turning to the overall study: Convalescent patients had a positive SARS-CoV-2 result on nasal swab PCR, and of these patients, some 10 had mild disease and one had severe disease. The convalescent cohort comprised six males and four females, including two Hispanic individuals, seven Caucasians, two Asians and one multiracial person. Participants received two doses of either the Pfizer-BioNTech BNT162b2 vaccine (n=8) or the Moderna mRNA-1273 vaccine (n=2). Post-COVID blood samples from convalescent patients were collected a median of roughly 100 days after diagnosis, with a range of roughly 35 to 180 days. Post-vaccine blood samples were taken a median of about 70 days after the second vaccine dose, with a range of roughly 14 to 241 days. The cultures were stimulated with overlapping spike peptide pools from SARS-CoV-2 and from the common cold coronaviruses HCoV-NL63, HCoV-OC43 and HCoV-229E. As controls, cultures received a CEFX viral epitope pool (the positive control), an HIV-1 Nef peptide pool (the negative control), or no peptide at all. In around 9 COVID-19 convalescent patients and a handful of infection-naive healthy vaccine recipients, researchers compared the spike-specific CD4+ TCR repertoire from before mRNA vaccination with the repertoire from after.

The library was prepared using PCR. TCR sequencing of DNA from cultured CD4+ T cells used the Oncomine TCR Beta short-read assay at the Johns Hopkins FTIC core. The QIAamp micro DNA kit was used to extract genomic DNA from the cultured CD4+ T cells. The Oncomine TCR Beta libraries from cultured CD4+ T cells were pooled using unique dual indexes and then sequenced on an Illumina iSeq 100. Concerning the study's data processing: Non-productive sequences were filtered out, and CDR3s that did not start with C, did not end with F or W, or were shorter than 7 amino acids were discarded. Antigen-specific clonotypes were identified using the MANAFEST web application through comparison of peptide-stimulated wells with reference and other culture wells. To be called positive, a clone needed an FDR below 0.05, an odds ratio above 5, and a productive frequency above 0.1% in at least two of three replicate wells. Cross-reactive clonotypes were defined as significantly expanded in both SARS-CoV-2 spike wells and at least one common cold coronavirus spike condition. Similarity between CDR3 sequences was evaluated in R version 3.6.1 using Levenshtein distances (stringdist) and unrooted phylogenetic trees (ape). In-frame beta chains were kept once TCRdb had trimmed the public reads at Q25 with fastp and called clones with MiXCR. Merged by CDR3 protein, the rows form single entries marked with the most common genes and DNA. The V and J calls, along with clone size, are taken from TCRdb and not from the paper's own processing. This sample is represented by under 9,500 distinct CDR3 sequences; 50% to 60% of them were singletons. The leading ten clones occupy more than 15% of the sample.

General findings and caveats noted by the study authors: Of the vaccine-specific clones found in convalescent patients, nearly all (304 of 307) were mono-reactive for SARS-CoV-2 spike instead of being cross-reactive with common cold coronaviruses. Only a relatively small number of convalescent patients were included in the study, and early timepoints following natural infection were not analyzed. Among convalescent patients, a median roughly 90% of the SARS-CoV-2-reactive clones seen after vaccination appeared only after vaccination, which suggests priming specific to the vaccine. An increase in the median number of SARS-CoV-2-reactive clonotypes from 20 to 25 after infection to 38 after vaccination was observed, but the change was not found to be significant.

Reading from cysteine to phenylalanine, the CDR3 counts 14 amino acids. The only DNA kept is the CDR3, 42 bases in frame from the first base. CDR1 is given as SGHAT and CDR2 as FQNNGV, both from the germline V gene. V is cut by 1 base and J by 5 bases, and the space between the germline ends is 11 bases. Remarks on this clonotype: Its antigen remains unidentified. No base quality information exists; no much larger clone differs at one position.

What the treatment or condition label conveys for this sample: roughly 10-day PBMC culture with coronavirus spike peptide pools or control peptides (ViraFEST assay). The ViraFEST assay was used in the study, in which antigen-specific T cells were expanded with peptide pools and expanded clonotypes were subsequently identified by TCR sequencing. The positive SARS-CoV-2 PCR tests of the convalescent patients were dated from March to December 2020, before the Alpha, Beta and Delta variants emerged in the United States. Over 1.5 million PBMCs per well were cultured in IMDM with roughly 5% human AB serum and approximately 9.8 IU/ml IL-2, plus 10 ug/ml peptide pools. Half of the culture medium was replaced with fresh IL-2-containing medium on days 3 and 7. After around 11 days of culture, CD4+ T cells were isolated by negative selection using the EasySep CD4+ T cell isolation kit. PBMCs were separated from whole blood using Ficoll-Paque Plus gradient centrifugation and then either used fresh or cryopreserved at -140C. Culture conditions were generally each tested in triplicate wells.

Sample: CD4+ T cells from blood, cultured in vitro. Recombination linked TRBV11-2 to TRBJ1-1; matching of 5 bases hints at TRBD1 as the D gene. This TCR was sampled from a human donor who had recovered from COVID-19. The CDR3 here reads CASSLGGDGTEAFF. The DNA sequence is as follows: TGTGCCAGCAGCTTAGGGGGGGACGGGACTGAAGCTTTCTTT.